What follows are 22 T cell receptor beta chains derived from one specimen sequenced in a study of OX40 agonist ivuxolimab in advanced cancers. Repertoires were generated with immunoSEQ multiplex PCR, while TCRdb's copy carries only in-frame clones and drops some. The sample carries roughly 34,000 clones, approximately 80% recorded once. Here the sequenced sample was CD4+ or CD8+ T cells sorted from blood, taken in a trial of the OX40 agonist ivuxolimab. These receptors all stem from an adult with an advanced solid tumor such as melanoma, head and neck, liver or kidney cancer.

The chain employs TRBV27 and TRBJ1-6; D not resolved. Trimming removed 3 bases from V and 7 bases from J, with 4 bases in between. The germline gives CDR1 MNHEY, CDR2 SMNVEV (reference sequence). This CDR3 comprises 12 residues. CDR3 residues: CASSFGNSPLHF. CDR3 in DNA: TGTGCCAGCAGTTTCGGAAATTCACCCCTCCACTTT.

The rearrangement joins TRBV15 to TRBJ2-1, with TRBD1 matching 9 bases. V shed 7 bases, J shed 1 base, and the junction held 5 bases outside the gene matches. This CDR3 has 15 residues. Germline V gene lookup returns CDR1 LNHNV and CDR2 YYDKDF (reference sequence). The CDR3 DNA sequence: TGTGCCACCACCCTGGGACAGGGTTCCTACAATGAGCAGTTCTTC. The encoded protein is CATTLGQGSYNEQFF.

The V gene is TRBV7-6, the J gene TRBJ2-2; 10 positions agree with TRBD2. Germline V gene sequence: CDR1 SGHVS, CDR2 FNYEAQ. There are 17 residues in the CDR3. Germline trimming cut 5 bases from V and 0 bases from J; bases unmatched to any gene: 6. The CDR3 region is CASSLRLAGPNTGELFF. For the CDR3, the DNA is TGTGCCAGCAGCCTAAGACTAGCGGGCCCGAACACCGGGGAGCTGTTTTTT.

The rearrangement uses TRBV4-1 and TRBJ1-2, with 7 nucleotides matching TRBD1. V was pared by 2 bases and J by 10 bases, with 13 bases of the junction left unmatched. Germline CDR1 reads MGHRA; CDR2 reads YSYEKL. The CDR3 contains 15 residues. The CDR3 here is CASSQYDRDVEDYTF. The DNA for the CDR3 is TGCGCCAGCAGCCAATATGACAGGGATGTGGAAGACTACACCTTC.

This chain uses TRBV10-3 with TRBJ1-2; no definite D call. Germline V CDR1 and CDR2: ENHRY, SYGVKD. This CDR3 spans 15 amino acids. V lost 0 bases and J lost 6, with 14 bases in between. This chain's CDR3 is CAISESGGRADGYTF. The CDR3 nucleotides are TGTGCCATCAGTGAGTCAGGTGGGAGGGCTGATGGCTACACCTTC.

The V and J genes are TRBV9 and TRBJ1-1; 7 nucleotides match TRBD1. V shed 3 bases and J 7 bases; nucleotides not matched to a gene: 3. CDR3 length: 12 amino acids. Germline V lookup: CDR1 SGDLS, CDR2 YYNGEE. The CDR3 here is CASSGQGDEAFF. CDR3 nucleotides: TGTGCCAGCAGCGGACAGGGTGATGAAGCTTTCTTT.

The gene calls are TRBV9 and TRBJ1-4; D is ambiguous. Germline V gene lookup returns CDR1 SGDLS and CDR2 YYNGEE. This CDR3 region has 15 residues. V was trimmed by 1 base and J by 0 bases, leaving 7 bases between them. The CDR3 sequence: CASSVSGATNEKLFF. The CDR3 region has the DNA TGTGCCAGCAGCGTATCAGGAGCAACTAATGAAAAACTGTTTTTT.

The chain has TRBV6-4 and TRBJ2-3; 13 nucleotides agree with TRBD2. Trimming removed 4 bases from V and 4 bases from J; junction bases left unmatched: 8. The CDR3 consists of 17 residues. CDR1 is MRHNA and CDR2 is SNTAGT in the germline V gene. CDR3 coding DNA: TGTGCCAGCAGTGGGATACTAGCGGGGGGGTTCCCAGATACGCAGTATTTT. It is translated as CASSGILAGGFPDTQYF.

The gene calls are TRBV6-5 and TRBJ1-5; D unresolved. This CDR3 is 13 amino acids long. The V end was cut by 2 bases, the J end by 7 bases, with 9 bases between. Germline CDR1 and CDR2: MNHEY and SVGAGI. Here the CDR3 DNA reads TGTGCCAGCAGTTACACAGAACGACAGCCCCAGCATTTT. As protein: CASSYTERQPQHF.

The chain has TRBV4-1 and TRBJ2-2; unclear D gene. V was cut by 1 base and J by 6 bases, with 12 bases left in between. This CDR3 is built from 15 residues. Germline CDR1 MGHRA, CDR2 YSYEKL. The CDR3 nucleotides read TGCGCCAGCAGCCAAGTCCCCGGGCAGGCCGGGGAGCTGTTTTTT. It yields the protein CASSQVPGQAGELFF.

The rearrangement uses TRBV5-4 and TRBJ2-7, with 7 bases that match TRBD2. The CDR3 has 14 amino acids. Unmatched junction bases numbered 7, after V lost 5 bases and J lost 2 bases. The germline V gene has CDR1 SGHNT and CDR2 YYREEE (reference sequence). This chain's CDR3 is CASSPGGGTYEQYF. As DNA, the CDR3 is TGTGCCAGCAGTCCCGGCGGGGGAACCTACGAGCAGTACTTC.

The chain carries TRBV5-8 and TRBJ1-2, with 7 bases identical to TRBD1. The CDR3 is made up of 14 amino acids. In germline, CDR1 is SGHTS, CDR2 YDEGEE. The V segment lost 6 bases and the J segment 0 bases; nucleotides outside the gene matches: 5. The CDR3 DNA is TGTGCCAGCATCCACAGGGGTTCTAACTATGGCTACACCTTC. As protein: CASIHRGSNYGYTF.

V usage is TRBV13 and J usage is TRBJ2-1; TRBD2 matches 12 bases. V lost 5 bases, J lost 8 bases, and 7 bases stayed unmatched. This CDR3 has 15 amino acids. CDR1 PRHDT and CDR2 FYEKMQ come from the germline V gene (reference sequence). CDR3 sequence: CASSPPSGGADEQFF. The CDR3 region has the DNA TGTGCCAGCAGCCCGCCTAGCGGGGGGGCGGATGAGCAGTTCTTC.

The J gene is TRBJ2-5, the V gene TRBV6-5; D is unresolved. The CDR3 spans 13 residues. V was cut by 8 bases and J by 2 bases, with 12 bases left in between. Germline CDR1 and CDR2: MNHEY and SVGAGI. DNA for the CDR3: TGTGCCAGCCGTCCCGCCTTACAAGAGACCCAGTACTTC. Amino acids: CASRPALQETQYF.

The chain couples TRBV27 to TRBJ2-7; D is uncertain. Trimming left V 3 bases short and J 3 bases short, with 12 bases between. This CDR3 contains 14 residues. CDR1 and CDR2 (germline): MNHEY, SMNVEV (reference sequence). The CDR3 region is CASSFLHTLYEQYF. As DNA, the CDR3 is TGTGCCAGCAGTTTTCTGCATACTCTCTACGAGCAGTACTTC.

This sequence joins TRBV7-3 and TRBJ2-7; D might be TRBD2 (5 bases). The CDR3 length is 13 residues. CDR1 is SGHTA, CDR2 FQGTGA, per germline. The V and J ends lost 5 bases and 1 base respectively, with 9 bases between them. The CDR3 loop reads CASSAPGSYEQYF. The CDR3 nucleotides read TGTGCCAGCAGCGCACCGGGGTCCTACGAGCAGTACTTC.

There are a few counts of this clone. The same CDR3 is also encoded by other DNA sequences in this sample. The J gene is TRBJ2-7, the V gene TRBV10-3, with TRBD2 identical over 7 bases. The CDR3 runs 14 residues. The germline V gene encodes CDR1 ENHRY and CDR2 SYGVKD. J was trimmed by 1 base and V by 5 bases; bases with no gene match: 5. The CDR3 DNA sequence: TGTGCCATCAGTTCCCGGGGGGATTCCTACGAGCAGTACTTC. Translated, it gives CAISSRGDSYEQYF.

The rearrangement links TRBV13 to TRBJ2-7, with TRBD2 matching 11 bases. The CDR3 has 17 residues. Per the germline V gene, CDR1 is PRHDT and CDR2 is FYEKMQ (reference sequence). V shed 5 bases and J 4 bases; nucleotides not matched to a gene: 13. The chain's CDR3 is CASSQGLAVAIGYEQYF. In DNA form, the CDR3 reads TGTGCCAGCAGCCAGGGACTAGCGGTAGCCATCGGTTACGAGCAGTACTTC.

This sequence joins TRBV5-4 and TRBJ2-1; 10 bases match TRBD1. Germline CDR1 reads SGHNT; CDR2 reads YYREEE (reference sequence). V was pared by 3 bases and J by 8 bases, with 11 bases of the junction left unmatched. This CDR3 spans 16 amino acids. Here the CDR3 reads CASSWTGQGFFHEQFF. The CDR3 DNA follows: TGTGCCAGCAGCTGGACGGGACAGGGGTTCTTCCATGAGCAGTTCTTC.

This clone showed up just once. The J gene is TRBJ1-4, the V gene TRBV11-3; D possibly corresponds to TRBD1 (5 bases). Germline V gene data show CDR1 as SGHNT and CDR2 as YENEEA. Trimming removed 2 bases from V and 0 bases from J, with 10 bases in between. The CDR3 is 16 residues long. CDR3 sequence (DNA): TGTGCCAGCAGCTTAAGGGGCGAGCCAACTAATGAAAAACTGTTTTTT. It encodes CASSLRGEPTNEKLFF.

V gene TRBV7-3 combines with J gene TRBJ2-7; D is unclear. The CDR3 is made up of 13 amino acids. V was cut by 0 bases and J by 2 bases, with 5 bases left in between. Per the germline V gene, CDR1 is SGHTA and CDR2 is FQGTGA. CDR3 sequence (DNA): TGTGCCAGCAGCTTAACGGAAGCCTACGAGCAGTACTTC. This sequence encodes CASSLTEAYEQYF. The full variable domain, rest sourced from reference TRBV7-3 and TRBJ2-7, is GAGVSQTPSNKVTEKGKYVELRCDPISGHTALYWYRQSLGQGPEFLIYFQGTGAADDSGLPNDRFFAVRPEGSVSTLKIQRTERGDSAVYLCASSLTEAYEQYFGPGTRLTVT.

The V gene is TRBV28, the J gene TRBJ1-2, with unresolved D. The CDR3 spans 14 residues. CDR1 is MDHEN, CDR2 SYDVKM, per germline. V was trimmed by 5 bases and J by 4 bases, leaving 14 bases between them. In DNA, the CDR3 is TGTGCCAGCAGTCCTAAGCCGACCCCCTATGGCTACACCTTC. Translating it yields CASSPKPTPYGYTF.